The 27 T cell receptor beta chains presented below share a single source sample, sequenced in a study of identical twins. TCRdb re-derived calls from the 5' RACE reads in MiXCR, one entry per CDR3 protein. Among 400,000 to 550,000 distinct CDR3 sequences listed, approximately 24% were seen once. This sample also belongs to another study, concerning T cells expressing NK-cell markers.

Input material: CD4+ T cells sorted from blood. The receptors here all came from a woman aged 18 to 35 in good health.

The chain couples TRBV20-1 to TRBJ2-7; TRBD2 is a possible D gene (5 bases). V shed 2 bases and J shed 3 bases, with 8 bases lying between them. The CDR3 has 12 residues. CDR1 DFQATT and CDR2 SNEGSKA come from the germline V gene (reference sequence). CDR3 protein: CSARKRDYEQYF. The CDR3 DNA sequence: TGCAGTGCTAGAAAACGGGACTACGAGCAGTACTTC.

The rearrangement joins TRBV2 to TRBJ1-2; D remains ambiguous. The CDR3 runs to 13 residues. CDR1 and CDR2 from the germline V gene are SNHLY and FYNNEI. V lost 8 bases, J lost 4 bases, and 14 bases lay in between. Written as DNA, the CDR3 is TGTGCCAGCGGAACCGGAGTTAGCTATGGCTACACCTTC. This sequence encodes CASGTGVSYGYTF.

This sequence joins TRBV11-2 and TRBJ1-1, with TRBD1 as a possible D gene (6 bases). The CDR3 is 14 residues long. Germline V gene data show CDR1 as SGHAT and CDR2 as FQNNGV. Trimming took off 4 bases at V and 4 bases at J, with 13 bases between the two ends. CDR3 coding DNA: TGTGCCAGCAGCTGGACACAGGGATCCACTGAAGCTTTCTTT. Protein: CASSWTQGSTEAFF.

This clonotype was detected only a few times. The chain joins TRBV12-3 or TRBV12-4 to TRBJ2-1; 11 nucleotides line up with TRBD2. With 5 bases clipped from V and 2 bases from J, the junction kept 8 bases outside the gene matches. The CDR3 length is 17 residues. CDR3 region: CASSVLLLAGAYNEQFF. DNA for the CDR3: TGTGCCAGCAGTGTTCTCCTACTAGCGGGGGCCTACAATGAGCAGTTCTTC.

This chain links TRBV4-3 with TRBJ2-3; 7 bases are a match to TRBD2. Looked up from germline, CDR1 is LGHNA and CDR2 is YSLEER. Germline trimming cut 2 bases from V and 10 bases from J; bases unmatched to any gene: 15. The CDR3 spans 16 residues. CDR3 nucleotide sequence: TGCGCCAGCAGCCAACGGAGCGGGACTAAGGAGTGGGCGCAGTATTTT. Protein product: CASSQRSGTKEWAQYF.

This clonotype occurred a few times. The chain carries TRBV12-5 and TRBJ2-3; 9 nucleotides agree with TRBD2. The J segment lost 3 bases and the V segment lost 8 bases, leaving 9 bases of the junction unmatched. Germline V gene sequence: CDR1 LGHNT, CDR2 FRNRAP. CDR3 length: 15 residues. In nucleotides, the CDR3 is TGTGCTAGTATGGAGCGGGGGGCCCCGACAGATACGCAGTATTTT. Its translation: CASMERGAPTDTQYF.

This chain joins TRBV7-6 and TRBJ2-7; tentative D call: TRBD1 (5 bases). The CDR3 has 14 amino acids. Trimming cost V 5 bases and J 4 bases, with 15 bases left between them. From germline, CDR1 is SGHVS and CDR2 FNYEAQ. The CDR3 region has the DNA TGTGCCAGCAGCCTAACCCGAGACAGTTACGAGCAGTACTTC. Its protein product is CASSLTRDSYEQYF. Variable domain in full (rest from reference TRBV7-6 and TRBJ2-7): GAGVSQSPRYKVTKRGQDVALRCDPISGHVSLYWYRQALGQGPEFLTYFNYEAQQDKSGLPNDRFSAERPEGSISTLTIQRTEQRDSAMYRCASSLTRDSYEQYFGPGTRLTVT.

The CDR3 nucleotides are TGTGCCATCAGTAGGGAGAAGCATGGCTACACCTTC. It specifies CAISREKHGYTF. The chain carries TRBV10-3 and TRBJ1-2; D remains ambiguous. V lost 5 bases, J lost 6 bases, and 10 bases lay in between. CDR3 length equals 12 residues. Germline V gene sequence: CDR1 ENHRY, CDR2 SYGVKD.

The genes are TRBV7-8 and TRBJ2-3; 8 bases agree with TRBD2. V gave up 8 bases and J gave up 6 bases; unmatched junction bases: 10. The CDR3 totals 14 residues. The V gene's germline CDR1 is SGHVS and CDR2 FQNEAQ. DNA of the CDR3: TGTGCCAGCCGGGATCGGGAGGGCTCCGATACGCAGTATTTT. Its protein is CASRDREGSDTQYF.

The rearrangement joins TRBV27 to TRBJ1-4, with a weak D call TRBD1 (5 bases). The CDR3 totals 15 residues. The germline gives CDR1 MNHEY, CDR2 SMNVEV (reference sequence). V lost 5 bases to trimming and J lost 3 bases, with 13 bases between them. The CDR3 is CASSVHRPSNEKLFF. The CDR3 DNA reads TGTGCCAGCAGTGTCCACAGGCCCTCTAATGAAAAACTGTTTTTT.

This clonotype was observed a few times. The chain is built from TRBV20-1 and TRBJ2-5; 8 nucleotides align to TRBD1. Germline trimming cut 3 bases from V and 9 bases from J; bases unmatched to any gene: 9. Germline-derived CDR1 and CDR2 are DFQATT and SNEGSKA (reference sequence). The CDR3 sequence is 13 residues long. The CDR3 nucleotides read TGCAGTGCTAGTGCGGGAACAGGGGGATCCCAGTACTTC. Translation gives CSASAGTGGSQYF.

This sequence joins TRBV20-1 and TRBJ1-5; tentative D call: TRBD1 (6 bases). CDR1 is DFQATT and CDR2 is SNEGSKA in the germline V gene (reference sequence). V was trimmed by 1 base and J by 11 bases, leaving 12 bases between them. This CDR3 is built from 12 residues. The CDR3 nucleotides read TGCAGTGCTAGAGGGGGGCCGGGGTCCCAGCATTTT. Translating it yields CSARGGPGSQHF.

This clonotype was observed a handful of times. V and J are TRBV6-5 and TRBJ2-1; TRBD1 matches at 7 bases. The germline gives CDR1 MNHEY, CDR2 SVGAGI. The CDR3 totals 11 residues. Trimming removed 6 bases from V and 12 bases from J; junction bases left unmatched: 5. CDR3: CASRTGWRQFF. CDR3 in DNA: TGTGCCAGCAGGACAGGGTGGCGGCAGTTCTTC.

This rearrangement joins TRBV2 to TRBJ2-5, with D tentatively TRBD1 (6 bases). This CDR3 comprises 13 residues. V dropped 11 bases and J dropped 9 bases, with 22 bases sitting between them. Germline V gene sequence: CDR1 SNHLY, CDR2 FYNNEI. The CDR3 spells CASRAGQQGAQYF. In DNA form, the CDR3 reads TGTGCCTCACGCGCAGGACAGCAAGGCGCCCAGTACTTC.

This clonotype was picked up many times. Just one base apart from a much larger clone, this may be a read error. The CDR3 DNA sequence: TGCGCCAGCAGCTTGGGGGCGAACACTGAAGCTTTCTTT. Its protein product is CASSLGANTEAFF. The V call is TRBV5-1, the J call TRBJ1-1; D ambiguous. This CDR3 region has 13 residues. Germline V gene sequence: CDR1 SGHRS, CDR2 YFSETQ. V was pared by 0 bases and J by 1 base, with 4 bases between.

The rearrangement links TRBV5-1 to TRBJ2-7; D uncertain. This CDR3 has 15 amino acids. V lost 4 bases, J lost 0 bases, and 14 bases lay in between. From germline, CDR1 is SGHRS and CDR2 YFSETQ. The CDR3 here is CASSPPLASSYEQYF. The CDR3, as DNA: TGCGCCAGCAGCCCGCCTCTGGCCAGCTCCTACGAGCAGTACTTC.

V usage is TRBV4-1 and J usage is TRBJ1-1; D is undetermined. V was shortened by 3 bases and J by 0 bases, with 11 bases between the two germline ends. The CDR3 sequence is 15 residues long. Germline values: CDR1 MGHRA, CDR2 YSYEKL. CDR3 in amino acids: CASSQGRFMNTEAFF. DNA of the CDR3: TGCGCCAGCAGCCAGGGCAGATTTATGAACACTGAAGCTTTCTTT.

There are a few counts of this clonotype. The genes are TRBV7-6 and TRBJ2-3, with 12 positions matching TRBD2. This CDR3 spans 15 amino acids. Germline CDR1 is SGHVS and CDR2 is FNYEAQ. With 5 bases clipped from V and 7 bases from J, the junction kept 7 bases outside the gene matches. The CDR3 DNA is TGTGCCAGCAGCCTGCTAGCGGGAGGGTTCTATACGCAGTATTTT. Protein: CASSLLAGGFYTQYF.

The chain couples TRBV12-3 or TRBV12-4 to TRBJ1-1, with 9 positions matching TRBD1. V lost 6 bases, J lost 11 bases, and 10 bases stayed unmatched. CDR3 length: 13 amino acids. Here the CDR3 DNA reads TGTGCCAGCAGCTATACAGGGGGCGCCCCGGCTTTCTTT. As protein: CASSYTGGAPAFF.

This clonotype was seen only a few times. The rearrangement uses TRBV20-1 and TRBJ2-3, with 10 positions matching TRBD2. This CDR3 spans 15 amino acids. Germline trimming cut 0 bases from V and 5 bases from J; bases unmatched to any gene: 5. CDR1 and CDR2 (germline): DFQATT, SNEGSKA (reference sequence). The CDR3 DNA reads as TGCAGTGCTAGAGAAGGTAGCGGGGGGCTAGATACGCAGTATTTT. This gives the protein CSAREGSGGLDTQYF.

The chain carries TRBV7-2 and TRBJ2-3; no clear D gene. Trimming removed 1 base from V and 7 bases from J, with 18 bases in between. This CDR3 contains 16 residues. Germline CDR1 reads SGHTA; CDR2 reads FQGNSA. CDR3 amino acids: CASSLGGLAGWNTQYF. CDR3 nucleotides: TGTGCCAGCAGCTTAGGAGGATTAGCCGGGTGGAATACGCAGTATTTT.

The chain recombines TRBV3-1 with TRBJ2-1; unclear D gene. Germline loops: CDR1 LGHDT, CDR2 YNNKEL (reference sequence). V dropped 7 bases and J dropped 4 bases, with 14 bases sitting between them. This CDR3 is built from 14 residues. The CDR3: CASKGQTGYNEQFF. As DNA, the CDR3 is TGTGCCAGCAAAGGTCAGACTGGATACAATGAGCAGTTCTTC.

This clonotype appeared a few times. The rearrangement links TRBV20-1 to TRBJ1-5; the D is unclear. The germline CDR1 and CDR2 sequences are DFQATT and SNEGSKA (reference sequence). The V end lost 0 bases, the J end lost 1 base, and 13 bases lay between the germline ends. The CDR3 totals 16 residues. The CDR3 coding sequence is TGCAGTGCTAGAGATCATCGAGGGTTAAGCAATCAGCCCCAGCATTTT. This sequence encodes CSARDHRGLSNQPQHF.

This clonotype showed up just a few times. V usage is TRBV7-6 and J usage is TRBJ2-7; the D is unclear. Trimming removed 1 base at V and 7 bases at J, with 14 bases between. The CDR3 contains 14 residues. CDR1 is SGHVS and CDR2 is FNYEAQ in the germline V gene. This chain's CDR3 is CASSLVGHFQEQYF. CDR3 nucleotide sequence: TGTGCCAGCAGCTTAGTCGGTCACTTCCAGGAGCAGTACTTC.

This clonotype was found a few times. The genes are TRBV12-3 or TRBV12-4 and TRBJ1-1, with no clear D. The V end lost 6 bases, the J end lost 0 bases, and 14 bases lay between the germline ends. This CDR3 spans 15 amino acids. DNA of the CDR3: TGTGCCAGCAGCCCCTCCGGGATACTGAACACTGAAGCTTTCTTT. It is translated as CASSPSGILNTEAFF.

For the CDR3, the DNA is TGTGCCAGCGGTCCGGCACCCCAAGAGACCCAGTACTTC. Translation: CASGPAPQETQYF. The chain uses TRBV6-1 and TRBJ2-5, with D uncertain. V was pared by 8 bases and J by 1 base, with 11 bases between. The CDR3 covers 13 residues. Looked up from germline, CDR1 is MNHNS and CDR2 is SASEGT.

This chain uses TRBV5-1 with TRBJ2-5; TRBD2 matches 15 bases. CDR3 size: 17 residues. V lost 3 bases and J lost 4; bases outside the gene matches: 7. The germline V gene has CDR1 SGHRS and CDR2 YFSETQ. In DNA form, the CDR3 reads TGCGCCAGCAGCTCTGGACTAGCGGGAGGGACGGGAGAGACCCAGTACTTC. It codes for CASSSGLAGGTGETQYF.